The subject of this entry is one T cell receptor beta chain. This clone was counted once. What this receptor recognizes is not known. No clone much larger than this one lies a single base away; base qualities are absent. The entry originates in a study of OX40 agonist ivuxolimab in advanced cancers. For context, the study as a whole: The costimulatory receptor OX40 (CD134) was targeted by ivuxolimab, a fully human IgG2 agonistic monoclonal antibody. Intravenous ivuxolimab was administered to patients every 2 weeks at six dose levels: 0.01, 0.1, 0.3, 1.5, 3 and 10 mg/kg. Of the roughly 54 patients in dose escalation, around 19 had hepatocellular carcinoma, some 15 had melanoma, 9 had renal cell carcinoma and 9 had head and neck cancer. In the dose-escalation cohort, nearly 85% of patients were male, and the mean age was around 65 years with a range of 23 to 79. Patients were allowed to have had prior anti-PD-1, anti-PD-L1 or anti-CTLA-4 therapy, and around 41% of the dose-escalation patients had previously received checkpoint inhibitors. Partial responses occurred in three dose-escalation patients, of whom one had hepatocellular carcinoma and two had cutaneous melanoma. The point of sequencing TCRbeta in the periphery was to test whether ivuxolimab changed TCR sequence diversity and drove clonal T-cell expansion. The monotherapy dose-escalation portion (N ≈ 56 patients) of the phase I ivuxolimab trial is reported in the paper.

The germline V gene encodes CDR1 SGHTA and CDR2 FQGNSA. Trimming at the junction amounts to 5 bases on V and 9 bases on J, and the germline ends lie 14 bases apart. Including the terminal cysteine and phenylalanine, the CDR3 comprises 12 residues. The sequence is cut down to CDR3 DNA, 36 bases in frame from base 1. Patients with autoimmune disease history or receiving systemic immunosuppression were excluded from the trial. In every dose cohort, peripheral blood was drawn for TCR sequencing at baseline, cycle 4 day 1, and cycle 7 day 1. The samples were taken from a phase I, first-in-human, multicenter, open-label dose-escalation trial of ivuxolimab. The trial enrolled adults with locally advanced or metastatic head and neck squamous cell, hepatocellular, melanoma or renal cell carcinoma. CD4+ and CD8+ T cells were sorted separately from peripheral blood before TCR sequencing. Genomic DNA was extracted from sorted cells for sequencing of the TCRbeta CDR3 region. TCRbeta CDR3 regions were sequenced using the immunoSEQ Assay. TCRdb carries this immuneACCESS record with in-frame sequences only. Its versions omit some clonotypes, under half of them owing to an unresolved V gene in the studies checked, with the rest unexplained. The sample contains 35,000 to 40,000 clones, around 82% of them found a single time. Clones ranked in the top ten supply around 1.8% of the sample.

What the authors observed across the whole study: In the 0.1-3.0 mg/kg groups, partial responders were among the patients with the lowest normalized peripheral clonal expansion, particularly in CD8+ T cells. Low levels of normalized T-cell clonal expansion were also shown by some nonresponding patients. The antigen specificity of the peripheral T cells that underwent clonal expansion was not determined. At doses of 0.1 to 3.0 mg/kg, clonal expansion of both CD4+ and CD8+ T cells in blood was seen between baseline and week 6. After ivuxolimab, expanded clones were on average more numerous among CD8+ T cells than among CD4+ T cells.

The chain is made from TRBV7-2 and TRBJ2-7; the D segment may tentatively be TRBD1 or TRBD2, each giving 5 matched bases. This clonotype was obtained from an adult with an advanced solid tumor such as melanoma, head and neck, liver or kidney cancer. The starting material was CD4+ or CD8+ T cells sorted from blood, obtained in a trial of the OX40 agonist ivuxolimab. Here the CDR3 is given as CASSREGPGQYF. In nucleotides, the sequence is TGTGCCAGCAGCCGTGAGGGACCGGGGCAGTACTTC.